Following are 28 T cell receptor beta chains from one sample sequenced in a study of blood T cell repertoires in COVID-19 (TCRdb year 2020). The protocol used for the library was the immunoSEQ multiplex PCR assay. TCRdb's version of the immuneACCESS table is confined to in-frame rearrangements and falls short of the full clone set. An unresolved V gene accounts for under half of the shortfall where checked; the remainder is of unknown origin. The sample records roughly 100,000 clones, around 86% of which are singletons. Approximately 15% of the sample is in the top ten clones. The sample taken for sequencing was peripheral blood. The source of these receptors is a woman of 80 years or more with active or convalescent COVID-19.

The gene calls are TRBV5-1 and TRBJ2-1, with TRBD1 matching 10 bases. This CDR3 has 14 residues. The germline CDR1 and CDR2 sequences are SGHRS and YFSETQ. J gave up 4 bases and V 4 bases, and 2 bases lay outside the gene matches. The CDR3 nucleotides read TGCGCCAGCAGCCCGGGACAGGGGTACAATGAGCAGTTCTTC. It is translated as CASSPGQGYNEQFF.

V usage is TRBV6-4 and J usage is TRBJ1-1; perhaps TRBD1 as D (6 bases). V lost 3 bases, J lost 6 bases, and 14 bases lay in between. From germline, CDR1 is MRHNA and CDR2 SNTAGT. The CDR3 has 14 residues. For the CDR3, the DNA is TGTGCCAGCAGTGAGACAGGAACAACCTCTGAAGCTTTCTTT. Translation gives CASSETGTTSEAFF.

A few counts support this clone. The V call is TRBV11-1, the J call TRBJ1-2; D is undetermined. Per the germline V gene, CDR1 is SGHAT and CDR2 is FQDESV (reference sequence). The CDR3 contains 12 residues. V was shortened by 5 bases and J by 6 bases, with 10 bases between the two germline ends. CDR3 protein: CASSRRRDGYTF. The DNA for the CDR3 is TGTGCCAGCAGCCGCCGGCGGGATGGCTACACCTTC.

Worth noting for this clone: A read error may account for a junction end that differs from germline. The chain recombines TRBV3-1 (or the pseudogene TRBV3-2) with TRBJ2-7; D gene unclear. CDR1 and CDR2 (germline): LGHDT, YNNKEL (reference sequence). CDR3 length equals 12 residues. The CDR3 here is CASSQGTAPLNF. In nucleotides, the CDR3 is TGTGCCAGCAGCCAAGGAACTGCCCCATTGAACTTC.

The CDR3 nucleotides are TGTGCCAGCAGCCCGGGACTGCTCACAGATACGCAGTATTTT. It yields the protein CASSPGLLTDTQYF. This chain joins TRBV7-3 and TRBJ2-3, with a possible D match to TRBD2 (6 bases). The germline V gene has CDR1 SGHTA and CDR2 FQGTGA. Trimming pared 5 bases from V and 2 bases from J, leaving 11 bases between. CDR3 length: 14 amino acids. The full variable domain, its missing parts supplied by reference TRBV7-3 and TRBJ2-3, is GAGVSQTPSNKVTEKGKYVELRCDPISGHTALYWYRQSLGQGPEFLIYFQGTGAADDSGLPNDRFFAVRPEGSVSTLKIQRTERGDSAVYLCASSPGLLTDTQYFGPGTRLTVL.

The chain joins TRBV18 to TRBJ1-1, with D possibly being TRBD1 (5 bases). The V end lost 6 bases, the J end lost 3 bases, and 11 bases lay between the germline ends. From germline, CDR1 is KGHSH and CDR2 LQKENI. The CDR3 spans 13 residues. CDR3 sequence: CASSATGDTEAFF. The CDR3 DNA is TGTGCCAGCTCGGCCACGGGGGACACTGAAGCTTTCTTT.

V usage is TRBV7-2 and J usage is TRBJ1-1; a possible D gene is TRBD1 (6 bases). CDR3 size: 13 residues. V was pared by 3 bases and J by 7 bases, with 12 bases between. In germline, CDR1 is SGHTA, CDR2 FQGNSA. CDR3 in amino acids: CASSLRGTHEAFF. The CDR3, as DNA: TGTGCCAGCAGCTTGAGGGGGACACATGAAGCTTTCTTT.

V usage is TRBV7-2 and J usage is TRBJ1-3; D remains ambiguous. CDR3 length equals 14 residues. V lost 4 bases and J lost 1, with 8 bases in between. Germline CDR1 and CDR2: SGHTA and FQGNSA. The DNA for the CDR3 is TGTGCCAGCAGCTCGCCACTTTCTGGAAACACCATATATTTT. Translated: CASSSPLSGNTIYF.

The chain carries TRBV7-9 and TRBJ2-5, with 8 bases matching TRBD1. Germline CDR1 and CDR2: SEHNR and FQNEAQ (reference sequence). The CDR3 is made up of 13 amino acids. V lost 6 bases to trimming and J lost 4 bases; unmatched junction nucleotides: 4. As DNA, the CDR3 is TGTGCCAGCAGTCCAGGGGGCAGAGAGACCCAGTACTTC. It codes for CASSPGGRETQYF.

CDR3 region: CASTAGSGANVLTF. For the CDR3, the DNA is TGTGCCAGCACGGCGGGTTCTGGGGCCAACGTCCTGACTTTC. This chain uses TRBV5-4 with TRBJ2-6, with a weak D call TRBD2 (5 bases). The germline V gene has CDR1 SGHNT and CDR2 YYREEE (reference sequence). This CDR3 is 14 amino acids long. V lost 6 bases and J lost 1, with 8 bases in between.

The V gene is TRBV3-1 (or the pseudogene TRBV3-2), the J gene TRBJ1-6; no clear D gene. This CDR3 is 15 amino acids long. Per the germline V gene, CDR1 is LGHDT and CDR2 is YNNKEL (reference sequence). Trimming took 0 bases from V and 4 from J, leaving 7 bases between them. CDR3 nucleotide sequence: TGTGCCAGCAGCCAAGAGGTCCTATATAATTCACCCCTCCACTTT. Translation gives CASSQEVLYNSPLHF.

The chain combines TRBV18 with TRBJ2-3, with a tentative D call TRBD2 (6 bases). Germline CDR1 and CDR2: KGHSH and LQKENI. This CDR3 contains 16 residues. Trimming removed 3 bases from V and 2 bases from J, with 15 bases in between. The CDR3 sequence is CASSPTGTSLTDTQYF. The CDR3, as DNA: TGTGCCAGCTCACCTACCGGGACTTCCCTCACAGATACGCAGTATTTT. Looking up the rest from reference TRBV18 and TRBJ2-3 gives the full variable domain: NAGVMQNPRHLVRRRGQEARLRCSPMKGHSHVYWYRQLPEEGLKFMVYLQKENIIDESGMPKERFSAEFPKEGPSILRIQQVVRGDSAAYFCASSPTGTSLTDTQYFGPGTRLTVL.

The rearrangement links TRBV27 to TRBJ2-5, with D maybe TRBD1 (6 bases). Looked up from germline, CDR1 is MNHEY and CDR2 is SMNVEV (reference sequence). Trimming pared 5 bases from V and 1 base from J, leaving 17 bases between. The CDR3 is 16 amino acids. CDR3 DNA sequence: TGTGCCAGCAGTCCCTACCAACAGGGACCCCAAGAGACCCAGTACTTC. Protein product: CASSPYQQGPQETQYF.

The genes are TRBV28 and TRBJ2-5; D is undetermined. With 10 bases removed from V and 7 bases from J, the gap between germline ends came to 13 bases. Germline-derived CDR1 and CDR2 are MDHEN and SYDVKM. CDR3 length: 11 residues. The CDR3 reads CATSPTGTQYF. As DNA, the CDR3 is TGTGCCACCTCTCCCACGGGGACCCAGTACTTC. Complete variable domain (other parts from reference TRBV28 and TRBJ2-5): DVKVTQSSRYLVKRTGEKVFLECVQDMDHENMFWYRQDPGLGLRLIYFSYDVKMKEKGDIPEGYSVSREKKERFSLILESASTNQTSMYLCATSPTGTQYFGPGTRLLVL.

The chain has TRBV5-6 and TRBJ1-3; 8 positions match TRBD1. CDR3 size: 16 residues. The V gene's germline CDR1 is SGHDT and CDR2 YYEEEE. Unmatched junction bases numbered 7, after V lost 2 bases and J lost 3 bases. The CDR3 DNA sequence: TGTGCCAGCAGCTTCGGCAGGGGGCAGGGTGGAAACACCATATATTTT. Its protein is CASSFGRGQGGNTIYF.

This rearrangement joins TRBV10-1 to TRBJ2-1; D perhaps matches TRBD1 (5 bases). V lost 6 bases, J lost 1 base, and 10 bases lay in between. This CDR3 has 14 residues. From germline, CDR1 is WNHNN and CDR2 SYGVQD (reference sequence). This CDR3 is CASRGLGSYNEQFF. CDR3 sequence (DNA): TGCGCCAGCAGGGGGCTTGGGTCCTACAATGAGCAGTTCTTC.

The chain employs TRBV5-1 and TRBJ2-2; D may be TRBD2 (6 bases). The CDR3 runs to 14 residues. Germline V gene data show CDR1 as SGHRS and CDR2 as YFSETQ. The germline V and J ends were trimmed by 2 bases and 4 bases, with 9 bases remaining between them. The CDR3 loop is CASSLAEGTGELFF. CDR3 in DNA: TGCGCCAGCAGCTTAGCGGAGGGCACCGGGGAGCTGTTTTTT.

This sequence joins TRBV2 and TRBJ2-7; tentatively, D is TRBD2 (5 bases). CDR1 and CDR2 from the germline V gene are SNHLY and FYNNEI. The V end lost 6 bases, the J end lost 5 bases, and 17 bases lay between the germline ends. This CDR3 has 14 amino acids. CDR3 amino acids: CASSVGVFANEQYF. The DNA for the CDR3 is TGTGCCAGCAGCGTCGGGGTTTTTGCTAACGAGCAGTACTTC.

As regards this clone: Other nucleotide sequences from this sample produce the same CDR3. V usage is TRBV7-2 and J usage is TRBJ1-1; 9 positions agree with TRBD1. This CDR3 is 15 amino acids long. The V and J ends lost 0 bases and 5 bases, in that order; junction bases with no gene match: 4. Germline V gene sequence: CDR1 SGHTA, CDR2 FQGNSA. The CDR3 DNA is TGTGCCAGCAGCTTAGCGGGACAGGGTGGGACTGAAGCTTTCTTT. The encoded protein is CASSLAGQGGTEAFF.

The chain is built from TRBV7-8 and TRBJ2-2; 7 bases map to TRBD2. V lost 4 bases to trimming and J lost 4 bases; unmatched junction nucleotides: 6. CDR3 length: 15 residues. Germline lookup yields CDR1 SGHVS and CDR2 FQNEAQ. The CDR3 loop reads CASSSPGGITGELFF. As DNA, the CDR3 is TGTGCCAGCAGCTCGCCCGGGGGGATCACCGGGGAGCTGTTTTTT.

This rearrangement joins TRBV7-3 to TRBJ2-7; D perhaps matches TRBD2 (7 bases). The CDR3 extends over 15 amino acids. From germline, CDR1 is SGHTA and CDR2 FQGTGA. V dropped 5 bases and J dropped 4 bases, with 18 bases sitting between them. CDR3 in amino acids: CASSPGAGVRYEQYF. CDR3 sequence (DNA): TGTGCCAGCAGCCCGGGGGCGGGAGTTCGTTACGAGCAGTACTTC.

The chain combines TRBV25-1 with TRBJ1-4, with D uncertain. V was cut by 4 bases and J by 15 bases, with 24 bases left in between. CDR3 size: 15 residues. Germline V CDR1 and CDR2: MGHDK, SYGVNS. As DNA, the CDR3 is TGTGCCAGCAGTGCCCTCCGGGCTGGAACTTGGAGGTTGTTTTTT. Its protein is CASSALRAGTWRLFF.

Note on this clone: The germline gene is not matched at one end of the junction; a read error may be the cause. The chain uses TRBV3-1 (or the pseudogene TRBV3-2) and TRBJ2-1; 13 bases are a match to TRBD2. The CDR3 totals 17 residues. Germline loops: CDR1 LGHDT, CDR2 YNNKEL (reference sequence). CDR3 loop: CVSRPDTSGRVYNEQFF. In DNA form, the CDR3 reads TGTGTCAGCAGGCCTGATACTAGCGGGAGGGTTTACAATGAGCAGTTCTTC.

The CDR3 nucleotides are TGTGCCAGCAGCTCCCGCAGGGCAACTAATGAAAAACTGTTTTTT. Its translation: CASSSRRATNEKLFF. The chain links TRBV7-2 to TRBJ1-4; D might be TRBD1 (5 bases). V lost 4 bases and J 0 bases, leaving 9 bases between the germline ends. There are 15 residues in the CDR3. Germline lookup yields CDR1 SGHTA and CDR2 FQGNSA.

J is TRBJ2-7 and V is TRBV5-6; 7 bases are a match to TRBD1. J was trimmed by 3 bases and V by 2 bases; bases with no gene match: 2. CDR3 size: 13 residues. The germline V gene encodes CDR1 SGHDT and CDR2 YYEEEE. DNA of the CDR3: TGTGCCAGCAGCTTAACAGGGGTCTACGAGCAGTACTTC. Translating it yields CASSLTGVYEQYF.

This clone was counted between two and nine times. The same CDR3 arises from other DNA sequences in this sample as well. The J gene is TRBJ1-1, the V gene TRBV9; the D gene is possibly TRBD1 (6 bases). The CDR3 is made up of 13 amino acids. The V end lost 2 bases, the J end lost 1 base, and 6 bases lay between the germline ends. Germline CDR1 and CDR2: SGDLS and YYNGEE. The CDR3 is CASSVTGNTEAFF. The CDR3 region has the DNA TGTGCCAGCAGCGTGACAGGGAACACTGAAGCTTTCTTT.

The chain recombines TRBV29-1 with TRBJ2-1; D may be TRBD2 (6 bases). CDR3 length equals 15 residues. V lost 1 base to trimming and J lost 4 bases, with 14 bases between them. Germline assignment: CDR1 SQVTM and CDR2 ANQGSEA. The CDR3 is CSVEAGETQYNEQFF. DNA of the CDR3: TGCAGCGTTGAAGCGGGGGAGACCCAATACAATGAGCAGTTCTTC.

This chain connects TRBV6-4 to TRBJ1-4; a possible D gene is TRBD1 (5 bases). Trimming removed 8 bases from V and 4 bases from J, with 14 bases in between. This CDR3 region has 14 residues. Germline-derived CDR1 and CDR2 are MRHNA and SNTAGT. DNA for the CDR3: TGTGCCAGCCTTAAGACAGCGATTAATGAAAAACTGTTTTTT. It codes for CASLKTAINEKLFF.